The 24 T cell receptor beta chains listed next were all sequenced from one sample in a study of PD-1 blockade in classical Hodgkin lymphoma. Each of the patients experienced relapse following autologous stem cell transplantation, and their brentuximab vedotin exposure differed. The data were produced by immunoSEQ multiplex PCR, yet TCRdb's version contains in-frame clones alone and is incomplete. The data show about 110,000 clones, with roughly nine tenths seen just once and 15% to 20% held by the top ten. The input for sequencing was peripheral blood mononuclear cells (PBMCs), taken before the second cycle of nivolumab. These receptor sequences come from a human donor with classical Hodgkin lymphoma.

The chain is built from TRBV2 and TRBJ1-2; TRBD1 agrees at 8 bases. After removal of 6 bases from V and 2 bases from J, the junction contained 5 bases not matched to a gene. The length of the CDR3 is 14 residues. Germline-derived CDR1 and CDR2 are SNHLY and FYNNEI. CDR3 amino acids: CASRGDRLNYGYTF. CDR3 sequence (DNA): TGTGCCAGCAGGGGGGACAGGCTGAACTATGGCTACACCTTC. Complete variable domain (other parts from reference TRBV2 and TRBJ1-2): EPEVTQTPSHQVTQMGQEVILRCVPISNHLYFYWYRQILGQKVEFLVSFYNNEISEKSEIFDDQFSVERPDGSNFTLKIRSTKLEDSAMYFCASRGDRLNYGYTFGSGTRLTVV.

This chain connects TRBV5-1 to TRBJ1-5, with 7 nucleotides matching TRBD1. The germline V gene has CDR1 SGHRS and CDR2 YFSETQ. With V trimmed by 4 bases and J by 4 bases, 8 bases remained unmatched. The length of the CDR3 is 15 residues. Here the CDR3 DNA reads TGCGCCAGCAGCCCGACAGGGTATGGAAATCAGCCCCAGCATTTT. Translation gives CASSPTGYGNQPQHF.

V and J are TRBV4-1 and TRBJ2-7, with TRBD2 identical over 9 bases. The CDR3 extends over 17 amino acids. The ends lost 0 bases at V and 1 base at J; junction bases unmatched: 7. Germline-derived CDR1 and CDR2 are MGHRA and YSYEKL. The CDR3 protein is CASSQEGREGSSYEQYF. The CDR3 nucleotides read TGCGCCAGCAGCCAAGAGGGGCGGGAGGGATCTTCCTACGAGCAGTACTTC.

This chain uses TRBV6-5 with TRBJ2-3; D is ambiguous. The CDR3 is made up of 13 amino acids. Germline V gives CDR1 MNHEY, CDR2 SVGAGI. With 2 bases removed from V and 6 bases from J, the gap between germline ends came to 9 bases. This CDR3 is CASSYGEEDTQYF. The CDR3 DNA reads TGTGCCAGCAGTTACGGTGAGGAGGATACGCAGTATTTT.

The chain carries TRBV27 and TRBJ1-2; D remains ambiguous. V lost 2 bases to trimming and J lost 8 bases, with 12 bases between them. CDR1 and CDR2 (germline): MNHEY, SMNVEV (reference sequence). The CDR3 is 13 residues long. CDR3 amino acids: CASSLGPNQGYTF. CDR3 nucleotides: TGTGCCAGCAGTTTAGGACCCAACCAGGGCTACACCTTC.

The CDR3: CASSEVFGELFF. The CDR3 nucleotides are TGTGCCAGCAGTGAGGTTTTTGGGGAGCTGTTTTTT. J is TRBJ2-2 and V is TRBV2, with D unclear. Trimming stripped 3 bases from V and 8 bases from J, with 7 bases between. The CDR3 is 12 amino acids. Per germline, CDR1 SNHLY and CDR2 FYNNEI.

V gene TRBV29-1 combines with J gene TRBJ1-2, with D perhaps matching TRBD1 (5 bases). Germline lookup yields CDR1 SQVTM and CDR2 ANQGSEA. V gave up 4 bases and J gave up 8 bases, with 17 bases separating them. CDR3 length equals 13 residues. The CDR3 sequence: CSVVGAGRQGYTF. DNA of the CDR3: TGCAGCGTTGTAGGGGCAGGGAGGCAAGGCTACACCTTC.

There are a few counts of this clone. The chain recombines TRBV7-2 with TRBJ1-5; 8 nucleotides line up with TRBD1. The CDR3 length is 16 residues. The ends lost 1 base at V and 4 bases at J; junction bases unmatched: 6. Germline-derived CDR1 and CDR2 are SGHTA and FQGNSA. The CDR3 bases are TGTGCCAGCAGCTTAGACTTGGGACAGGTTAATCAGCCCCAGCATTTT. It specifies CASSLDLGQVNQPQHF.

The gene calls are TRBV18 and TRBJ1-2; D might be TRBD1 (5 bases). The CDR3 consists of 15 residues. Germline CDR1 is KGHSH and CDR2 is LQKENI. Trimming cost V 3 bases and J 4 bases, with 15 bases left between them. CDR3 nucleotides: TGTGCCAGCTCACCTACCCCGACAGATTCCTATGGCTACACCTTC. Encoded protein: CASSPTPTDSYGYTF.

This clone was seen just once. The chain has TRBV19 and TRBJ2-2; TRBD2 matches 9 bases. Germline V CDR1 and CDR2: LNHDA, SQIVND (reference sequence). V was pared by 4 bases and J by 0 bases, with 12 bases of the junction left unmatched. CDR3 length equals 19 residues. DNA for the CDR3: TGTGCCAGTAGTAAGGGTAGCGGGGGCCTAGGGACGAACACCGGGGAGCTGTTTTTT. Protein product: CASSKGSGGLGTNTGELFF.

The V gene is TRBV4-1, the J gene TRBJ2-4, with D possibly matching TRBD2 (6 bases). CDR1 MGHRA and CDR2 YSYEKL come from the germline V gene. CDR3 size: 16 residues. V shed 4 bases and J shed 6 bases, with 19 bases lying between them. CDR3 coding DNA: TGCGCCAGCAGCCGGGGGGTTGAGGTAGCGGCAAACATTCAGTACTTC. This translates into CASSRGVEVAANIQYF.

The chain recombines TRBV29-1 with TRBJ2-6, with no clear D. V lost 6 bases, J lost 1 base, and 10 bases lay in between. Germline assignment: CDR1 SQVTM and CDR2 ANQGSEA. This CDR3 comprises 14 residues. DNA for the CDR3: TGCAGCGTCACCATGGGATCTGGGGCCAACGTCCTGACTTTC. Amino acid sequence: CSVTMGSGANVLTF.

This chain uses TRBV18 with TRBJ1-3; D possibly corresponds to TRBD1 (6 bases). This CDR3 spans 16 amino acids. The germline gives CDR1 KGHSH, CDR2 LQKENI. Trimming removed 3 bases at V and 0 bases at J, with 12 bases between. CDR3 nucleotides: TGTGCCAGCTCACCGACAGGCACCAACTCTGGAAACACCATATATTTT. The encoded protein is CASSPTGTNSGNTIYF.

The V call is TRBV7-2, the J call TRBJ1-1; D gene ambiguous. This CDR3 has 14 amino acids. The germline V gene has CDR1 SGHTA and CDR2 FQGNSA. The V gene lost 7 bases and the J gene lost 5 bases, with 17 bases spanning the gap. CDR3 nucleotide sequence: TGTGCCAGCATGTGGGGTTATGGGGATACTGAAGCTTTCTTT. It yields the protein CASMWGYGDTEAFF. The variable domain in full, completed from reference TRBV7-2 and TRBJ1-1, reads GAGVSQSPSNKVTEKGKDVELRCDPISGHTALYWYRQSLGQGLEFLIYFQGNSAPDKSGLPSDRFSAERTGGSVSTLTIQRTQQEDSAVYLCASMWGYGDTEAFFGQGTRLTVV.

The V and J genes are TRBV13 and TRBJ2-3, with TRBD2 matching over 8 bases. The CDR3 extends over 14 amino acids. The trim removed 5 bases at V and 4 bases at J, leaving 5 bases unmatched. CDR1 PRHDT and CDR2 FYEKMQ come from the germline V gene (reference sequence). The CDR3 loop is CASSLTSEADTQYF. In nucleotides, the CDR3 is TGTGCCAGCAGCCTGACTAGCGAAGCAGATACGCAGTATTTT.

The J gene is TRBJ1-1, the V gene TRBV19; TRBD1 is a possible D gene (5 bases). CDR1 and CDR2 from the germline V gene are LNHDA and SQIVND (reference sequence). Between the trimmed V and J ends, which lost 5 bases and 7 bases, there was a span of 17 bases. There are 14 residues in the CDR3. The CDR3 nucleotides are TGTGCCAGTAGTCCCGGACAAGGCGGCGGTGAAGCTTTCTTT. Translated, it gives CASSPGQGGGEAFF. The full variable domain, with the rest looked up from reference TRBV19 and TRBJ1-1, is DGGITQSPKYLFRKEGQNVTLSCEQNLNHDAMYWYRQDPGQGLRLIYYSQIVNDFQKGDIAEGYSVSREKKESFPLTVTSAQKNPTAFYLCASSPGQGGGEAFFGQGTRLTVV.

The gene calls are TRBV27 and TRBJ1-5; D is unclear. The V gene's germline CDR1 is MNHEY and CDR2 SMNVEV (reference sequence). There are 14 residues in the CDR3. Trimming took off 4 bases at V and 6 bases at J, with 13 bases between the two ends. Here the CDR3 reads CASSSRENAQPQHF. The CDR3 bases are TGTGCCAGCAGTTCCCGGGAGAATGCTCAGCCCCAGCATTTT.

The CDR3: CASSQDRGRDTQYF. CDR3 in DNA: TGCGCCAGCAGCCAAGATCGGGGCAGGGATACGCAGTATTTT. The V call is TRBV4-3, the J call TRBJ2-3; either TRBD1 or TRBD2 may supply D (5 bases each). Germline values: CDR1 LGHNA, CDR2 YSLEER. The CDR3 contains 14 residues. With 0 bases removed from V and 6 bases from J, the gap between germline ends came to 10 bases.

This clone showed up just once. The CDR3 reads CASSRRSTNEKLFF. For the CDR3, the DNA is TGTGCCAGCAGTCGGAGGTCAACTAATGAAAAACTGTTTTTT. The genes are TRBV28 and TRBJ1-4; D unclear. Trimming took 5 bases from V and 0 from J, leaving 7 bases between them. The germline V gene has CDR1 MDHEN and CDR2 SYDVKM. The CDR3 is 14 amino acids.

The V gene is TRBV27, the J gene TRBJ2-2; D is undetermined. This CDR3 spans 15 amino acids. V was pared by 2 bases and J by 5 bases, with 12 bases between. The germline V gene encodes CDR1 MNHEY and CDR2 SMNVEV (reference sequence). CDR3 nucleotides: TGTGCCAGCAGTTTAACGGCCAGATTAACCGGGGAGCTGTTTTTT. Translated: CASSLTARLTGELFF.

The chain recombines TRBV6-5 with TRBJ1-1; D is undetermined. CDR1 and CDR2 from the germline V gene are MNHEY and SVGAGI. The length of the CDR3 is 13 residues. Trimming took off 5 bases at V and 2 bases at J, with 9 bases between the two ends. CDR3 residues: CASSRFSNTEAFF. CDR3 sequence (DNA): TGTGCCAGCAGTCGGTTCTCCAACACTGAAGCTTTCTTT.

The rearrangement uses TRBV28 and TRBJ2-2; no reliable D call. The CDR3 contains 15 residues. In germline, CDR1 is MDHEN, CDR2 SYDVKM. V lost 3 bases and J lost 7, with 15 bases in between. For the CDR3, the DNA is TGTGCCAGCAGTTTGGCTGCTTTAATGGACGGGGAGCTGTTTTTT. Its translation: CASSLAALMDGELFF.

The rearrangement joins TRBV2 to TRBJ2-5, with 9 bases fitting TRBD2. V was clipped by 8 bases and J by 3 bases; unmatched bases: 10. The CDR3 has 15 amino acids. Germline V gene data show CDR1 as SNHLY and CDR2 as FYNNEI. The CDR3 coding sequence is TGTGCCAGCCTTAGGCGGGAGGGGGCCAAAGAGACCCAGTACTTC. Its translation: CASLRREGAKETQYF.

The V gene is TRBV4-3, the J gene TRBJ2-1; 12 bases line up with TRBD2. Germline values: CDR1 LGHNA, CDR2 YSLEER. V shed 4 bases, J shed 5 bases, and the junction held 6 bases outside the gene matches. The CDR3 loop spans 16 amino acids. The CDR3: CASSPLAGGPDNEQFF. The CDR3 nucleotides read TGCGCCAGCAGCCCCCTAGCGGGAGGGCCGGACAATGAGCAGTTCTTC.